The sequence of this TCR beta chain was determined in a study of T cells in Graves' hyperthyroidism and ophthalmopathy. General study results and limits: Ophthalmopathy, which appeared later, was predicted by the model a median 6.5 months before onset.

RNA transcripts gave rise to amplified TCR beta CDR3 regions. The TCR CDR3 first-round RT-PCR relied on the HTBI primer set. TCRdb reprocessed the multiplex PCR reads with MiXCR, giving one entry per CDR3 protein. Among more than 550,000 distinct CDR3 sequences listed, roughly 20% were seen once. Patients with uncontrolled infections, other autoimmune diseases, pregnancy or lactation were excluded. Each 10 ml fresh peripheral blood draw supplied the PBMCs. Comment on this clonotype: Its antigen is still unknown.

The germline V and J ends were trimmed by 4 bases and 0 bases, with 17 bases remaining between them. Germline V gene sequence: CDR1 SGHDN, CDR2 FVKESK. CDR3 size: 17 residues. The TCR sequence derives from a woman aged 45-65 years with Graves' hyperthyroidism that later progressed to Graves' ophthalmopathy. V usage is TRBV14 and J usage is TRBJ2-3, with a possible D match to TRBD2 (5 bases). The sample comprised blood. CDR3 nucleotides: TGTGCCAGCAGCCTTCTAAGTGGAGGACTTAGCACAGATACGCAGTATTTT. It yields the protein CASSLLSGGLSTDTQYF.